In this sample, the clone carrying this TCR beta chain turned up a few times. What it recognizes is unknown. Germline is not matched at one junction end, which may reflect a read error. The CDR3 loop spans 10 amino acids. Germline V lookup: CDR1 SNHLY, CDR2 FYNNEI. Thymus tissue for the work was resected from patients undergoing corrective heart surgery. Donation was from healthy Finnish infants who were having corrective surgery that addressed congenital heart defects. Produced via immunoSEQ multiplex PCR; TCRdb's table is partial and in-frame only. The sample has some 80,000 clones, just over 95% seen once. The sample is drawn from a study of human thymus T cells. Study observations and caveats: Related work showed strongly overlapping thymic repertoires across unrelated individuals.

This TCR came from a boy less than two years old with a congenital heart defect but otherwise immunologically healthy. The sequencing input was thymus tissue. The J gene is TRBJ1-1, the V gene TRBV2; possibly TRBD1 for D (5 bases). Here the CDR3 DNA reads TGTGCCAGCAGTGAAGCGGGGGTCATTTTT. Its translation is CASSEAGVIF. The full variable domain, rest sourced from reference TRBV2 and TRBJ1-1, is EPEVTQTPSHQVTQMGQEVILRCVPISNHLYFYWYRQILGQKVEFLVSFYNNEISEKSEIFDDQFSVERPDGSNFTLKIRSTKLEDSAMYFCASSEAGVIFGQGTRLTVV.